This T cell receptor beta chain was found in a study of cytomegalovirus exposure and HLA in healthy donors. The wider study: Sequencing of 150 million to 200 million T cells in an earlier analysis found 100 million to 140 million unique TCR beta sequences. Study-wide findings and caveats: Per a later analysis, HLA-associated TCR beta chains showed more clonal expansion than other, equally common TCR beta chains.

For this clone: The antigen is undetermined.

Healthy bone marrow donors formed the donor group. A multiplex PCR was run with 60 Vbeta primers and 13 Jbeta primers. Produced via immunoSEQ multiplex PCR; TCRdb's table is partial and in-frame only. The table for this sample gives some 70,000 clones. Per the germline V gene, CDR1 is MDHEN and CDR2 is SYDVKM. The CDR3 has 15 amino acids. V lost 6 bases and J 1 base, leaving 15 bases between the germline ends. The receptor's source is a female donor in good health and CMV-seropositive. Sequencing was done on a sample of PBMCs. V gene TRBV28 combines with J gene TRBJ2-5, with a tentative D call TRBD1 (6 bases). The CDR3 nucleotides read TGTGCCAGCAGAACCGTCGGGACACCCCAAGAGACCCAGTACTTC. Translation: CASRTVGTPQETQYF.